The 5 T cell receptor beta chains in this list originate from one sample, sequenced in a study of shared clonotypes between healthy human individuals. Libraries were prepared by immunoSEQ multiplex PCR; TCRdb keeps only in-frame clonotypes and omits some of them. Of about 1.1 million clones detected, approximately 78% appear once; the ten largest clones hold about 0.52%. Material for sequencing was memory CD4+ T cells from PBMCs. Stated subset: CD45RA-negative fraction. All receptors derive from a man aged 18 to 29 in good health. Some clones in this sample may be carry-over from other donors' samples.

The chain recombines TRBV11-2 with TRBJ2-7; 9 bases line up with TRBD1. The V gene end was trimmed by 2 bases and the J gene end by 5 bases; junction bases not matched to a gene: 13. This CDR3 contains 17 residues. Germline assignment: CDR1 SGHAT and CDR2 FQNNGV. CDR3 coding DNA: TGTGCCAGCAGCTTAAGGTCTCCGGGACAGGGTTCCCACGAGCAGTACTTC. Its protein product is CASSLRSPGQGSHEQYF.

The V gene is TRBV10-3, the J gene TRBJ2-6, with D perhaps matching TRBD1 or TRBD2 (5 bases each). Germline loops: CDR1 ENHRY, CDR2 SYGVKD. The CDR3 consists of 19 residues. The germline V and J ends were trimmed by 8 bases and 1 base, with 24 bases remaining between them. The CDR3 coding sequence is TGTGCCATCTCTTATAGTCGGTTCAGGGACCGATCTGGGGCCAACGTCCTGACTTTC. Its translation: CAISYSRFRDRSGANVLTF.

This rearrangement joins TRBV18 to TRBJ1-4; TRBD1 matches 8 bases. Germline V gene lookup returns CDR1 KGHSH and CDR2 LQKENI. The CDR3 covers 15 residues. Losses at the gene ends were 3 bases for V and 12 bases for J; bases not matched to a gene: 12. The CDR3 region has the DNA TGTGCCAGCTCACCCTCGGGACAGGAATTTATGGAACTGTTTTTT. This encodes CASSPSGQEFMELFF. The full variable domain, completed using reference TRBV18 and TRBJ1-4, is NAGVMQNPRHLVRRRGQEARLRCSPMKGHSHVYWYRQLPEEGLKFMVYLQKENIIDESGMPKERFSAEFPKEGPSILRIQQVVRGDSAAYFCASSPSGQEFMELFFGSGTQLSVL.

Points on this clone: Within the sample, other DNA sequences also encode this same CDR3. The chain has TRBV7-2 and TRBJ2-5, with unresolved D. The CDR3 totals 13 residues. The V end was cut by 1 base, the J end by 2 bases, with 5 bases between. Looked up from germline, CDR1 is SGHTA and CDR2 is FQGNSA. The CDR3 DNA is TGTGCCAGCAGCTTAGGGGGACAAGAGACCCAGTACTTC. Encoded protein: CASSLGGQETQYF.

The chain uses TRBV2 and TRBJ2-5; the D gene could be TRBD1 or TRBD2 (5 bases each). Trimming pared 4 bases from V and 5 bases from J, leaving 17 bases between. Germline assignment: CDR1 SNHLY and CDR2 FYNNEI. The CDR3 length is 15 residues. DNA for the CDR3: TGTGCCAGCAGTGGACTGCCGGGGCCGGTGGAGACCCAGTACTTC. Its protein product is CASSGLPGPVETQYF.